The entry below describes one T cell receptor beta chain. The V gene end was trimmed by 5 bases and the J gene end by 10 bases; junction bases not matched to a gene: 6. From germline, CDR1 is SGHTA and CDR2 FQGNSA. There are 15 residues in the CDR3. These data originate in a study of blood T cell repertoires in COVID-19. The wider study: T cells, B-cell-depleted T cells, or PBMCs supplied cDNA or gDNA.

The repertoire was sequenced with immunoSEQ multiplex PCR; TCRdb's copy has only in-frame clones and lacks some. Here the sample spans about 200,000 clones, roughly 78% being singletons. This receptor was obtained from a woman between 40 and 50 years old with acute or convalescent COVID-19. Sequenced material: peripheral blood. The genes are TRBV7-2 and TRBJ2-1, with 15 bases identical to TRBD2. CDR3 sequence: CASSEGTSGRREQFF. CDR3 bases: TGTGCCAGCAGCGAAGGGACTAGCGGGAGGCGGGAGCAGTTCTTC.